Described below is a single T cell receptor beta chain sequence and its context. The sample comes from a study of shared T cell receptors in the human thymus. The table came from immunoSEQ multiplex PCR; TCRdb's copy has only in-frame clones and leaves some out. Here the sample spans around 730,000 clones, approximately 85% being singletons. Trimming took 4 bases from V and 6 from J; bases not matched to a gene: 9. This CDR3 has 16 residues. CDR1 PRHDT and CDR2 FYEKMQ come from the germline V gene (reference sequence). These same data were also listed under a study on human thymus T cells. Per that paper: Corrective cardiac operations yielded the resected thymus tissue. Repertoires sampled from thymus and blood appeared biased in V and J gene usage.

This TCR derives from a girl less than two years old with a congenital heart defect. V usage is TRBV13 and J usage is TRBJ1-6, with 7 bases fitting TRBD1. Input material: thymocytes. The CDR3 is CASSSGPTGSNSPLHF. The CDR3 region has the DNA TGTGCCAGCAGCTCTGGACCGACAGGGTCTAATTCACCCCTCCACTTT.